This T cell receptor (beta chain) was identified during a study of spatial heterogeneity in lung cancer. V lost 3 bases to trimming and J lost 10 bases, with 16 bases between them. CDR3 size: 15 residues. Each TCR cDNA molecule carried a unique molecular identifier. TCRdb re-called the 5' RACE reads with MiXCR, one entry per CDR3 protein. The sample lists about 48,000 distinct CDR3 sequences, approximately 5.7% occurring once. Time point reported: sample taken at primary tumor resection. The input material, whole RNA from tumor, nontumor lung or frozen PBMC, was sequenced unsorted. This clonotype was detected ten times or more.

The TCR comes from a male donor with early-stage non-small cell lung cancer. Specimen: PBMCs, collected at surgery. V usage is TRBV12-3 or TRBV12-4 and J usage is TRBJ1-6; no firm D call. DNA for the CDR3: TGTGCCAGCAGTTTCGGCTTCCCGGCGAGCTCACCCCTCCACTTT. Amino acid sequence: CASSFGFPASSPLHF.